The rows below give T cell receptor beta chains drawn from one sample of a study of long-term antiretroviral therapy in people with HIV. The table came from immunoSEQ multiplex PCR; TCRdb's copy has only in-frame clones and leaves some out. The sample includes fewer than 45,000 clones, roughly four fifths seen only once; the top ten take approximately 14%. Sample: unsorted PBMCs, taken 0.3 years after starting antiretroviral therapy. These receptors all come from a man between 18 and 29 years old with HIV. CDR3s include the opening cysteine and the closing phenylalanine or tryptophan. Fields, in order: J gene, V gene, D gene, clone size, CDR3 DNA, CDR3 protein. A D gene is named only where the DNA matches it firmly. Expanded clones get a size class; other rows say once, few or many, or leave the size out.

j_gene: TRBJ2-6
v_gene: TRBV7-2
d_gene: -
abundance: -
CDR3nt: TGTGCCAGCAGCTTATCAGTCTCTGGGGCCAACGTCCTGACTTTC
CDR3aa: CASSLSVSGANVLTF

j_gene: TRBJ2-2
v_gene: TRBV7-2
d_gene: -
abundance: -
CDR3nt: TGTGCCAGCAGCTTAGGGGGGGCTCAGACCGGGGAGCTGTTTTTT
CDR3aa: CASSLGGAQTGELFF

j_gene: TRBJ1-1
v_gene: TRBV19
d_gene: -
abundance: once
CDR3nt: TGTGCCAGTAGTATATTGGGCATGAACACTGAAGCTTTCTTT
CDR3aa: CASSILGMNTEAFF

j_gene: TRBJ2-7
v_gene: TRBV19
d_gene: -
abundance: -
CDR3nt: TGTGCCAGTAGCGAGGTCGGCGGAATGAGCTCCTACGAGCAGTACTTC
CDR3aa: CASSEVGGMSSYEQYF

j_gene: TRBJ2-7
v_gene: TRBV7-9
d_gene: -
abundance: -
CDR3nt: TGTGCCAGCAGCGAAAGGGCAGGGGCGAGGGAGGAGCAGTACTTC
CDR3aa: CASSERAGAREEQYF

j_gene: TRBJ2-4
v_gene: TRBV13
d_gene: TRBD2
abundance: -
CDR3nt: TGTGCCAGCAGCCCTACGACTAGCGGGGGCACAAACATTCAGTACTTC
CDR3aa: CASSPTTSGGTNIQYF

j_gene: TRBJ1-2
v_gene: TRBV30
d_gene: -
abundance: once
CDR3nt: TGTGCCTGGAGTGGGCTGGGAGGGGGATTCTATGGCTACACCTTC
CDR3aa: CAWSGLGGGFYGYTF

j_gene: TRBJ1-1
v_gene: TRBV5-1
d_gene: TRBD1
abundance: -
CDR3nt: TGCGCCAGCAGGGGGACAGGGGTGAGCACTGAAGCTTTCTTT
CDR3aa: CASRGTGVSTEAFF

j_gene: TRBJ2-7
v_gene: TRBV6-5
d_gene: TRBD1
abundance: -
CDR3nt: TGTGCCAGCAGCGCCGGGACAGGGGTCCACGAGCAGTACTTC
CDR3aa: CASSAGTGVHEQYF

j_gene: TRBJ2-2
v_gene: TRBV7-2
d_gene: -
abundance: -
CDR3nt: TGTGCCAGCAGCCTAGTAAGCGGTACCGGGGAGCTGTTTTTT
CDR3aa: CASSLVSGTGELFF

j_gene: TRBJ2-5
v_gene: TRBV7-8
d_gene: -
abundance: -
CDR3nt: TGTGCCAGCAGCCCCCCGGGGATGGGGCAAGAGACCCAGTACTTC
CDR3aa: CASSPPGMGQETQYF

j_gene: TRBJ2-1
v_gene: TRBV7-6
d_gene: -
abundance: -
CDR3nt: TGTGCCAGCAGCTTACAGGTCAGCTCCTACAATGAGCAGTTCTTC
CDR3aa: CASSLQVSSYNEQFF

j_gene: TRBJ2-7
v_gene: TRBV30
d_gene: TRBD1
abundance: -
CDR3nt: TGTGCCTGGAGCCTCAACAGGGGGCTCAACGAGCAGTACTTC
CDR3aa: CAWSLNRGLNEQYF

j_gene: TRBJ2-5
v_gene: TRBV7-7
d_gene: -
abundance: few
CDR3nt: TGTGCTAGCAGCTTAGCGGTTGACAGCCAAGAGACCCAGTACTTC
CDR3aa: CASSLAVDSQETQYF

j_gene: TRBJ2-3
v_gene: TRBV19
d_gene: -
abundance: -
CDR3nt: TGTGCCAGTAGTATGGGGGGGCCCGCCCCTAGCACAGATACGCAGTATTTT
CDR3aa: CASSMGGPAPSTDTQYF

j_gene: TRBJ2-7
v_gene: TRBV5-4
d_gene: -
abundance: -
CDR3nt: TGTGCCAGCAGCCCAGACGGGTACTACGAGCAGTACTTC
CDR3aa: CASSPDGYYEQYF

j_gene: TRBJ2-7
v_gene: TRBV7-2
d_gene: -
abundance: -
CDR3nt: TGTGCCAGCAGCTCCCCCCTGAACGAGCAGTACTTC
CDR3aa: CASSSPLNEQYF

j_gene: TRBJ2-2
v_gene: TRBV30
d_gene: TRBD2
abundance: -
CDR3nt: TGTGCCTGGAGACCTAGAGGGACTATGGGGGCCGGGGAGCTGTTTTTT
CDR3aa: CAWRPRGTMGAGELFF

j_gene: TRBJ1-5
v_gene: TRBV2
d_gene: -
abundance: -
CDR3nt: TGTGCCAGCAGTTCCAGGGTTCGGGGCAATCAGCCCCAGCATTTT
CDR3aa: CASSSRVRGNQPQHF

j_gene: TRBJ2-2
v_gene: TRBV5-4
d_gene: -
abundance: once
CDR3nt: TGTGCCAGCAGCTTGGGGGGGAACACCGGGGAGCTGTTTTTT
CDR3aa: CASSLGGNTGELFF

j_gene: TRBJ2-1
v_gene: TRBV27
d_gene: -
abundance: -
CDR3nt: TGTGCCAGCAGTACTACGGCCGGAGGCAATGAGCAGTTCTTC
CDR3aa: CASSTTAGGNEQFF

j_gene: TRBJ2-3
v_gene: TRBV28
d_gene: -
abundance: -
CDR3nt: TGTGCCAGCAGTTTCTCGCATACGCAGTATTTT
CDR3aa: CASSFSHTQYF

j_gene: TRBJ2-5
v_gene: TRBV11-3
d_gene: -
abundance: -
CDR3nt: TGTGCCAGCAGCCCGGGGGGGACAGTGGAGACCCAGTACTTC
CDR3aa: CASSPGGTVETQYF

j_gene: TRBJ2-7
v_gene: TRBV2
d_gene: TRBD1
abundance: -
CDR3nt: TGTGCCAGCAGTACCCGGGACAGGGGGCAAGAGCAGTACTTC
CDR3aa: CASSTRDRGQEQYF

j_gene: TRBJ2-2
v_gene: TRBV30
d_gene: -
abundance: few
CDR3nt: TGTGCCTTGGAGGTCACCGGGGAGCTGTTTTTT
CDR3aa: CALEVTGELFF

j_gene: TRBJ2-5
v_gene: TRBV5-1
d_gene: -
abundance: -
CDR3nt: TGCGCCAGCAGCTTTGAGGGAGAGACCCAGTACTTC
CDR3aa: CASSFEGETQYF

j_gene: TRBJ2-7
v_gene: TRBV28
d_gene: -
abundance: -
CDR3nt: TGTGCCAGCAGTTTCGGCGGCCGGCGCTCCTACGAGCAGTACTTC
CDR3aa: CASSFGGRRSYEQYF

j_gene: TRBJ2-7
v_gene: TRBV7-9
d_gene: -
abundance: -
CDR3nt: TGTGCCAGCAGCTCCCCCCTCTCCTACGAGCAGTACTTC
CDR3aa: CASSSPLSYEQYF